Presented here are 14 T cell receptor beta chains from one specimen sequenced in a study of blood T cell repertoires in COVID-19. TCRdb keeps only in-frame clones here, not all; method: immunoSEQ multiplex PCR. The sample shows about 350,000 clones, around nine tenths of them seen only once. The sample consisted of peripheral blood. These receptors were taken from a woman in her sixties with COVID-19, enrolled during active disease.

The chain recombines TRBV27 with TRBJ1-1; 7 bases map to TRBD1. CDR3 size: 15 residues. Germline V gene sequence: CDR1 MNHEY, CDR2 SMNVEV (reference sequence). The ends lost 3 bases at V and 4 bases at J; junction bases unmatched: 8. The CDR3 loop reads CASSFKAGGSTEAFF. Here the CDR3 DNA reads TGTGCCAGCAGTTTTAAGGCAGGGGGGAGCACTGAAGCTTTCTTT.

J is TRBJ1-1 and V is TRBV6-5; D unclear. Germline V gene data show CDR1 as MNHEY and CDR2 as SVGAGI. Deletions cut 5 bases from V and 3 bases from J, with 13 bases between. This CDR3 comprises 14 residues. The CDR3 loop is CASSIRSVDTEAFF. CDR3 DNA sequence: TGTGCCAGCAGTATCCGGTCGGTGGACACTGAAGCTTTCTTT.

This clone was seen once. The genes are TRBV11-2 and TRBJ2-5; no clear D gene. The CDR3 covers 14 residues. From germline, CDR1 is SGHAT and CDR2 FQNNGV. The V end lost 5 bases, the J end lost 5 bases, and 15 bases lay between the germline ends. CDR3: CASSPTVTGETQYF. The CDR3, as DNA: TGTGCCAGCAGCCCAACCGTAACCGGGGAGACCCAGTACTTC.

The chain links TRBV12-3 or TRBV12-4 to TRBJ2-7, with TRBD1 as a possible D gene (5 bases). The V gene lost 8 bases and the J gene lost 6 bases, with 14 bases spanning the gap. CDR3 length: 12 amino acids. Here the CDR3 DNA reads TGTGCCAGCTCCCCAGGGTTCCTCGAGCAGTACTTC. Protein sequence: CASSPGFLEQYF.

In its sample, this clone was seen a few times. The chain is built from TRBV7-9 and TRBJ1-4; no definite D call. Germline lookup yields CDR1 SEHNR and CDR2 FQNEAQ (reference sequence). Between the trimmed V and J ends, which lost 1 base and 5 bases, there was a span of 11 bases. The CDR3 consists of 15 residues. The CDR3 nucleotides are TGTGCCAGCAGCTTAGATGGCAGGAACAATGAAAAACTGTTTTTT. This sequence encodes CASSLDGRNNEKLFF. Full variable domain (remainder filled in from reference TRBV7-9 and TRBJ1-4): DTGVSQNPRHKITKRGQNVTFRCDPISEHNRLYWYRQTLGQGPEFLTYFQNEAQLEKSRLLSDRFSAERPKGSFSTLEIQRTEQGDSAMYLCASSLDGRNNEKLFFGSGTQLSVL.

The chain combines TRBV7-9 with TRBJ1-2; no clear D. The CDR3 contains 15 residues. Germline values: CDR1 SEHNR, CDR2 FQNEAQ (reference sequence). V dropped 4 bases and J dropped 8 bases, with 20 bases sitting between them. CDR3 loop: CASSSVRQAVFGYTF. The CDR3 nucleotides read TGTGCCAGCAGCTCAGTCCGCCAGGCCGTCTTCGGCTACACCTTC.

The chain couples TRBV18 to TRBJ2-7; D is unresolved. From germline, CDR1 is KGHSH and CDR2 LQKENI. V lost 2 bases, J lost 7 bases, and 9 bases lay in between. The CDR3 sequence is 12 residues long. CDR3 amino acids: CASSPSVREQYF. In nucleotides, the CDR3 is TGTGCCAGCTCACCAAGTGTCAGAGAGCAGTACTTC.

The J gene is TRBJ1-4, the V gene TRBV30; D gene unclear. Looked up from germline, CDR1 is GTSNPN and CDR2 is SVGIG (reference sequence). The CDR3 totals 13 residues. V was pared by 2 bases and J by 5 bases, with 9 bases between. The CDR3 region has the DNA TGTGCCTGGAGTCGAGGAGTCAATGAAAAACTGTTTTTT. The encoded protein is CAWSRGVNEKLFF.

This clone was counted a few times. The V call is TRBV19, the J call TRBJ1-5; the D gene is possibly TRBD1 (5 bases). Germline V gene lookup returns CDR1 LNHDA and CDR2 SQIVND (reference sequence). The CDR3 covers 13 residues. Trimming removed 9 bases at V and 9 bases at J, with 18 bases between. The CDR3 sequence: CASAQGSYVPQHF. CDR3 nucleotides: TGTGCCAGCGCGCAGGGTTCGTACGTGCCCCAGCATTTT.

The rearrangement links TRBV7-2 to TRBJ1-4; 8 bases match TRBD1. This CDR3 is built from 15 residues. CDR1 and CDR2 (germline): SGHTA, FQGNSA. Unmatched junction bases numbered 6, after V lost 2 bases and J lost 7 bases. The CDR3 DNA is TGTGCCAGCAGCTTAATCGCAGGGGGCGGTGAAAAACTGTTTTTT. This sequence encodes CASSLIAGGGEKLFF.

The chain employs TRBV25-1 and TRBJ1-1; maybe TRBD1 (5 bases). The germline V gene has CDR1 MGHDK and CDR2 SYGVNS. The V end lost 4 bases, the J end lost 1 base, and 13 bases lay between the germline ends. CDR3 length: 15 amino acids. The CDR3 nucleotides are TGTGCCAGCAGTGGACAGAGGCTTTGGAACACTGAAGCTTTCTTT. This gives the protein CASSGQRLWNTEAFF.

The J gene is TRBJ1-6, the V gene TRBV3-1 (or the pseudogene TRBV3-2); 7 bases map to TRBD1. Germline CDR1 LGHDT, CDR2 YNNKEL (reference sequence). Germline trimming cut 2 bases from V and 2 bases from J; bases unmatched to any gene: 6. The CDR3 is 17 residues long. The CDR3 coding sequence is TGTGCCAGCAGCCAATCGGAACAGGGGCCCTATAATTCACCCCTCCACTTT. It yields the protein CASSQSEQGPYNSPLHF.

The chain is built from TRBV6-5 and TRBJ2-2, with a tentative D call TRBD1 (5 bases). The CDR3 has 15 residues. Trimming cost V 11 bases and J 5 bases, with 21 bases left between them. CDR1 and CDR2 (germline): MNHEY, SVGAGI. The CDR3 sequence: CAAKPQGLKTGELFF. The CDR3 region has the DNA TGTGCCGCCAAACCTCAGGGTCTGAAAACCGGGGAGCTGTTTTTT.

The rearrangement uses TRBV18 and TRBJ2-5; D ambiguous. Germline V gene sequence: CDR1 KGHSH, CDR2 LQKENI. The CDR3 consists of 12 residues. Trimming shortened V by 3 bases and J by 7 bases, and 9 bases separated the two germline ends. The CDR3 DNA follows: TGTGCCAGCTCACCTCCCTCGGGGACCCAGTACTTC. It codes for CASSPPSGTQYF.